This T cell receptor beta chain was obtained from a study of metastatic and nonmetastatic thyroid tumors. Across the whole study: Across peripheral blood and tumor or nodule tissue samples taken from malignant and benign thyroid patients, the repertoires were compared with one another. Study-wide points: Benign nodules were reported to have significantly lower TCR beta diversity than malignant thyroid tumors, in blood and tumor.

The CDR3 loop spans 14 amino acids. J gave up 6 bases and V 3 bases, and 7 bases lay outside the gene matches. In germline, CDR1 is SGHNT, CDR2 YYREEE (reference sequence). Authors' methods: It was from CDR3 differences across clinicopathological groups that a distant-metastasis classifier for papillary thyroid cancer was built. TCRdb used MiXCR to call clones anew from the PCR reads. The V and J calls and clone size are TCRdb's, not the authors'. The table lists approximately 15,000 clones, about 21% of them singletons. Every patient underwent thyroid surgery untreated. As to this clone: Its antigen is undetermined.

J is TRBJ2-7 and V is TRBV5-4, with 9 bases identical to TRBD1. The source material was blood. This TCR derives from a female donor with papillary thyroid cancer or a benign thyroid nodule (not recorded which). Some clones in this sample may be carry-over from other donors' samples. The CDR3 sequence is CASSSRTGDVEQYF. The CDR3 nucleotides read TGTGCCAGCAGCTCTAGGACAGGGGATGTCGAGCAGTACTTC.